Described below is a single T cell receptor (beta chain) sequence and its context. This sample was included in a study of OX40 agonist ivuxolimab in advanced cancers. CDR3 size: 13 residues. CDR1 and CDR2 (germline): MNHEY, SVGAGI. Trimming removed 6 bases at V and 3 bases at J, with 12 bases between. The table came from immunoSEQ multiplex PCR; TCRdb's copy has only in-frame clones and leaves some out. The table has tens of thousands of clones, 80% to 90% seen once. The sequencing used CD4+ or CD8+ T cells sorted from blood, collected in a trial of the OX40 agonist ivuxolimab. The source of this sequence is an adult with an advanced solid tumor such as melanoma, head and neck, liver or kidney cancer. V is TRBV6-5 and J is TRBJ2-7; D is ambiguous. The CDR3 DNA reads TGTGCCAGCAGCCTCACACAAAACTACGAGCAGTACTTC. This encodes CASSLTQNYEQYF.